The present T cell receptor (beta chain) was sequenced within a study of identical twins. The CDR3 is made up of 15 amino acids. Germline V CDR1 and CDR2: SGHAT, FQNNGV. Deletions cut 6 bases from V and 4 bases from J, with 16 bases between. A single record per CDR3 protein comes from TCRdb applying MiXCR to the 5' RACE reads. This table has more than 650,000 distinct CDR3 sequences, roughly 6% appearing once. This clonotype was detected a few times. Sequenced input: naive T cells sorted from blood. The clonotype comes from a young man in good health. This sequence joins TRBV11-2 and TRBJ2-1, with a tentative D call TRBD2 (6 bases). As DNA, the CDR3 is TGTGCCAGCAGGTCGCCTAGCGTGATATACAATGAGCAGTTCTTC. Translated, it gives CASRSPSVIYNEQFF. The full variable domain, with the rest looked up from reference TRBV11-2 and TRBJ2-1, is EAGVAQSPRYKIIEKRQSVAFWCNPISGHATLYWYQQILGQGPKLLIQFQNNGVVDDSQLPKDRFSAERLKGVDSTLKIQPAKLEDSAVYLCASRSPSVIYNEQFFGPGTRLTVL.